The 3 T cell receptor beta chains below were found in one sample sequenced in a study of regulatory T cells in long-lasting Graves disease. Assembly of TCR beta libraries relied on iRepertoire HTBI primers together with Arm-PCR of CDR3 regions. TCRdb independently ran MiXCR on the multiplex PCR reads; one entry per CDR3 protein. The profile shows roughly 450,000 distinct CDR3 sequences, around a fifth of them singletons. Time point noted: persistent/refractory GD, antithyroid drugs over 5 years with positive TRAb. PBMC-derived RNA was used for the TCR library. The specimen comprised peripheral blood mononuclear cells (PBMCs), sampled when the disease was refractory, from a patient treated with antithyroid drugs. All receptors derive from a female donor with Graves disease.

The sample holds many counts of this clonotype. The chain carries TRBV6-1 and TRBJ2-7, with 7 bases that match TRBD2. V shed 5 bases, J shed 2 bases, and the junction held 12 bases outside the gene matches. CDR3 size: 16 residues. Germline V gives CDR1 MNHNS, CDR2 SASEGT. CDR3 in amino acids: CASSKNLERGAYEQYF. The CDR3 bases are TGTGCCAGCAGTAAAAACCTCGAGCGGGGCGCCTACGAGCAGTACTTC.

This chain joins TRBV27 and TRBJ1-4; D gene uncertain. The CDR3 spans 14 residues. CDR1 MNHEY and CDR2 SMNVEV come from the germline V gene (reference sequence). V was cut by 3 bases and J by 4 bases, with 9 bases left in between. CDR3 coding DNA: TGTGCCAGCAGTTTCGGAACCAATAATGAAAAACTGTTTTTT. It specifies CASSFGTNNEKLFF.

Details on this clonotype: A much larger clone differs from this one at a single base, so this may be a read error. V gene TRBV10-3 combines with J gene TRBJ2-5, with TRBD1 matching 8 bases. This CDR3 is 16 amino acids long. Germline lookup yields CDR1 ENHRY and CDR2 SYGVKD. V lost 6 bases and J lost 4; bases outside the gene matches: 13. The CDR3 DNA reads as TGTGCCATCAGCCAAGGGCAGGGGGCAGAACGAGAGACCCAGTACTTC. Its protein is CAISQGQGAERETQYF.